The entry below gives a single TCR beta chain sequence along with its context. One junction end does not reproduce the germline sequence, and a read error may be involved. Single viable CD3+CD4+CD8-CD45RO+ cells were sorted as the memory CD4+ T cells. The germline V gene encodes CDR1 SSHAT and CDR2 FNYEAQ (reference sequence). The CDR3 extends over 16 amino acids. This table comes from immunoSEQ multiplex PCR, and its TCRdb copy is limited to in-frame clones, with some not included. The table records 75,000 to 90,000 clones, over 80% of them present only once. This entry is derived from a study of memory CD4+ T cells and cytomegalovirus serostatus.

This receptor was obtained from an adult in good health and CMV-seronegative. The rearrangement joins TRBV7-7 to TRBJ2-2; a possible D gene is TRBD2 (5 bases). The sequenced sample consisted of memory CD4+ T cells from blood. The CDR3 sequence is CASSLDPGFGPGELFF. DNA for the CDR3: TGTGCTAGCAGCTTAGATCCGGGGTTCGGACCCGGGGAGCTGTTTTTT.